This TCR beta chain is from a study of T cell changes during pregnancy in multiple sclerosis. The sample holds a few counts of this clone. The assay was immunoSEQ multiplex PCR, and TCRdb's table has in-frame clones only and misses some. Found here are around 53,000 clones, approximately 92% of them singletons; the top ten hold about 0.6%. The V segment lost 4 bases and the J segment 5 bases; nucleotides outside the gene matches: 5. CDR1 and CDR2 (germline): MGHDK, SYGVNS. The CDR3 runs to 15 residues. The material sequenced was CD4+ T cells from peripheral blood mononuclear cells, taken after pregnancy. This TCR derives from a female donor with multiple sclerosis, enrolled in a pregnancy study. The V call is TRBV25-1, the J call TRBJ1-6; 7 bases are a match to TRBD1. The CDR3 region has the DNA TGTGCCAGCAGTGTCGGGGGACAGAATAATTCACCCCTCCACTTT. Protein product: CASSVGGQNNSPLHF.